This T cell receptor beta chain was sequenced in a study of PD-1 blockade in classical Hodgkin lymphoma. This CDR3 has 17 amino acids. Trimming stripped 5 bases from V and 0 bases from J, with 16 bases between. Germline assignment: CDR1 SGHTA and CDR2 FQGNSA. All patients relapsed after autologous stem cell transplantation, and brentuximab vedotin exposure varied. Clones were sequenced by immunoSEQ multiplex PCR, and TCRdb holds only the in-frame ones, with some missing. The table shows under 70,000 clones, with approximately 89% occurring only once. The TCR originated in a human donor with classical Hodgkin lymphoma. The starting material was peripheral blood mononuclear cells (PBMCs), obtained at baseline. The chain has TRBV7-2 and TRBJ1-4; D might be TRBD1 (6 bases). The CDR3 nucleotides are TGTGCCAGCAGCCCATCGGGACACTTAACAACTAATGAAAAACTGTTTTTT. Amino acid sequence: CASSPSGHLTTNEKLFF.